One sample yielded the 24 T cell receptor beta chains listed below, sequenced in a study of cytomegalovirus exposure and HLA in healthy donors. The repertoire was sequenced with immunoSEQ multiplex PCR; TCRdb's copy has only in-frame clones and lacks some. In the table there are some 45,000 clones, around 90% of which are singletons. The sample taken for sequencing was PBMCs. The receptors were gathered from a man younger than 30 in good health and CMV-seronegative.

The V gene is TRBV6-5, the J gene TRBJ2-7, with 9 bases identical to TRBD2. V lost 8 bases, J lost 4 bases, and 9 bases stayed unmatched. This CDR3 comprises 14 residues. Per the germline V gene, CDR1 is MNHEY and CDR2 is SVGAGI. The DNA of the CDR3 is TGTGCCAGCGCACGCCTAGCGGGGACTTACGAGCAGTACTTC. It codes for CASARLAGTYEQYF.

The V call is TRBV5-1, the J call TRBJ1-1, with TRBD1 identical over 9 bases. CDR3 length: 14 residues. Germline lookup yields CDR1 SGHRS and CDR2 YFSETQ. J lost 1 base, V lost 3 bases, and 1 base had no gene match. The CDR3 nucleotides are TGCGCCAGCAGCTGGGGACAGGGGAACACTGAAGCTTTCTTT. Its protein is CASSWGQGNTEAFF.

The J gene is TRBJ1-5, the V gene TRBV6-6; D is possibly TRBD1 (5 bases). From germline, CDR1 is MNHNY and CDR2 SVGAGI (reference sequence). The CDR3 has 14 amino acids. Trimming removed 5 bases at V and 5 bases at J, with 13 bases between. Here the CDR3 DNA reads TGTGCCAGCAGTCCGACAGTTGTCGATCAGCCCCAGCATTTT. Translating it yields CASSPTVVDQPQHF.

This sequence joins TRBV9 and TRBJ1-1, with D hard to call. Trimming removed 0 bases from V and 0 bases from J, with 9 bases in between. This CDR3 is built from 15 residues. Germline assignment: CDR1 SGDLS and CDR2 YYNGEE. The CDR3 loop reads CASSVGEGMNTEAFF. CDR3 in DNA: TGTGCCAGCAGCGTAGGAGAGGGTATGAACACTGAAGCTTTCTTT.

V usage is TRBV5-4 and J usage is TRBJ2-5; tentative D call: TRBD2 (6 bases). The length of the CDR3 is 14 residues. Per germline, CDR1 SGHNT and CDR2 YYREEE (reference sequence). With 2 bases removed from V and 6 bases from J, the gap between germline ends came to 14 bases. DNA of the CDR3: TGTGCCAGCAGCTTCGGGACTCAAGGGAAGACCCAGTACTTC. Amino acids: CASSFGTQGKTQYF. Supplemented by reference TRBV5-4 and TRBJ2-5, the full variable domain reads ETGVTQSPTHLIKTRGQQVTLRCSSQSGHNTVSWYQQALGQGPQFIFQYYREEENGRGNFPPRFSGLQFPNYSSELNVNALELDDSALYLCASSFGTQGKTQYFGPGTRLLVL.

The chain has TRBV18 and TRBJ2-7; TRBD1 is a possible D gene (6 bases). Germline V gene sequence: CDR1 KGHSH, CDR2 LQKENI. The germline V and J ends were trimmed by 2 bases and 5 bases, with 16 bases remaining between them. The CDR3 consists of 15 residues. In nucleotides, the CDR3 is TGTGCCAGCTCACCAGGCACCGGGACAATCGACGAGCAGTACTTC. This sequence encodes CASSPGTGTIDEQYF.

CDR3 protein: CASSAADTGFWGYTF. Written as DNA, the CDR3 is TGTGCCAGCAGTGCCGCTGATACAGGGTTTTGGGGCTACACCTTC. The rearrangement links TRBV6-1 to TRBJ1-2, with D maybe TRBD1 (6 bases). Looked up from germline, CDR1 is MNHNS and CDR2 is SASEGT. Trimming removed 4 bases at V and 8 bases at J, with 20 bases between. CDR3 length: 15 amino acids.

This clone occurred a few times. V and J are TRBV12-2 and TRBJ1-1. TRBV12-2 is marked as a pseudogene. The CDR3 runs 17 residues. The CDR3, as DNA: TGTGCAAGTCGCCCCCCGCGGAGGCAGAAGAAAAACACTGAAGCTTTCTTT. Translation: CASRPPRRQKKNTEAFF.

The sample holds one count of this clone. The chain recombines TRBV27 with TRBJ2-1; perhaps TRBD2 as D (5 bases). Trimming stripped 3 bases from V and 4 bases from J, with 28 bases between. Germline-derived CDR1 and CDR2 are MNHEY and SMNVEV (reference sequence). The CDR3 totals 20 residues. For the CDR3, the DNA is TGTGCCAGCAGTTTGGCAGCGGAGGATGGCAGACGTGGGGTATACAATGAGCAGTTCTTC. It encodes CASSLAAEDGRRGVYNEQFF.

The V call is TRBV5-1, the J call TRBJ2-3; TRBD1 aligns across 7 bases. Looked up from germline, CDR1 is SGHRS and CDR2 is YFSETQ. The CDR3 loop spans 19 amino acids. The V segment lost 0 bases and the J segment 2 bases; nucleotides outside the gene matches: 15. The CDR3 DNA reads as TGCGCCAGCAGCTTGGGGGGTGGACAGGTCAATACAATCACAGATACGCAGTATTTT. Its protein product is CASSLGGGQVNTITDTQYF.

The sample holds a few counts of this clone. The chain couples TRBV7-6 to TRBJ2-1; 9 bases are shared with TRBD2. The CDR3 spans 20 residues. V lost 0 bases to trimming and J lost 3 bases; unmatched junction nucleotides: 15. Germline V gene sequence: CDR1 SGHVS, CDR2 FNYEAQ. The CDR3 region is CASSLAPIVASGTLYNEQFF. For the CDR3, the DNA is TGTGCCAGCAGCTTAGCGCCGATAGTGGCTAGCGGGACCCTCTACAATGAGCAGTTCTTC.

This chain connects TRBV5-1 to TRBJ1-2; 8 bases map to TRBD1. J gave up 3 bases and V 6 bases, and 4 bases lay outside the gene matches. The CDR3 runs 13 residues. The V gene's germline CDR1 is SGHRS and CDR2 YFSETQ. The CDR3 DNA is TGCGCCAGCATGGACAGGGCTGACTATGGCTACACCTTC. Protein: CASMDRADYGYTF.

V usage is TRBV5-3 and J usage is TRBJ1-2; maybe TRBD1 (5 bases). TRBV5-3 is treated as an ORF (open reading frame) with a function not yet certain. The V gene lost 5 bases and the J gene lost 4 bases, with 15 bases spanning the gap. The length of the CDR3 is 14 residues. The CDR3 DNA reads TGTGCCAGAAGTTTCGACGGGACTTCCTATGGCTACACCTTC. Amino acids: CARSFDGTSYGYTF.

The chain has TRBV11-2 and TRBJ2-3; D gene ambiguous. V lost 4 bases, J lost 3 bases, and 11 bases lay in between. Germline V gene lookup returns CDR1 SGHAT and CDR2 FQNNGV. The CDR3 runs 14 residues. The CDR3 DNA is TGTGCCAGCAGCTCTGGATGGCGGACAGATACGCAGTATTTT. Its translation is CASSSGWRTDTQYF.

J is TRBJ2-3 and V is TRBV18, with 8 nucleotides matching TRBD2. Germline trimming cut 3 bases from V and 0 bases from J; bases unmatched to any gene: 8. The germline gives CDR1 KGHSH, CDR2 LQKENI. This CDR3 has 17 residues. CDR3 nucleotides: TGTGCCAGCTCACCGGGGGTAGCGGGGATGAGCACAGATACGCAGTATTTT. It translates to CASSPGVAGMSTDTQYF.

The chain is built from TRBV7-8 and TRBJ2-3; 10 nucleotides agree with TRBD1. This CDR3 is built from 18 residues. Germline V gives CDR1 SGHVS, CDR2 FQNEAQ. Trimming removed 3 bases from V and 0 bases from J; junction bases left unmatched: 9. The CDR3 here is CASSFLRDRGSSTDTQYF. CDR3 bases: TGTGCCAGCAGCTTCCTTCGGGACAGGGGTTCTAGCACAGATACGCAGTATTTT. Variable domain in full (rest from reference TRBV7-8 and TRBJ2-3): GAGVSQSPRYKVAKRGQDVALRCDPISGHVSLFWYQQALGQGPEFLTYFQNEAQLDKSGLPSDRFFAERPEGSVSTLKIQRTQQEDSAVYLCASSFLRDRGSSTDTQYFGPGTRLTVL.

In this sample, this clone turned up many times. V and J are TRBV13 and TRBJ2-5, with 9 bases that match TRBD2. Germline lookup yields CDR1 PRHDT and CDR2 FYEKMQ (reference sequence). The CDR3 totals 15 residues. The trim removed 7 bases at V and 5 bases at J, leaving 11 bases unmatched. CDR3 loop: CASTSLAGAEETQYF. The DNA of the CDR3 is TGTGCCAGCACCTCCTTAGCGGGAGCAGAGGAGACCCAGTACTTC. The full variable domain, completed using reference TRBV13 and TRBJ2-5, is AAGVIQSPRHLIKEKRETATLKCYPIPRHDTVYWYQQGPGQDPQFLISFYEKMQSDKGSIPDRFSAQQFSDYHSELNMSSLELGDSALYFCASTSLAGAEETQYFGPGTRLLVL.

The rearrangement links TRBV19 to TRBJ2-5, with 10 positions matching TRBD2. Germline V gene sequence: CDR1 LNHDA, CDR2 SQIVND (reference sequence). Trimming took 4 bases from V and 3 from J; bases not matched to a gene: 8. The CDR3 is made up of 16 amino acids. The CDR3 region is CASSRWESGGEETQYF. CDR3 coding DNA: TGTGCCAGTAGTAGGTGGGAAAGCGGGGGGGAAGAGACCCAGTACTTC.

This chain connects TRBV5-1 to TRBJ2-7, with 14 bases that match TRBD2. V gave up 4 bases and J gave up 2 bases; unmatched junction bases: 5. The germline CDR1 and CDR2 sequences are SGHRS and YFSETQ. CDR3 length equals 16 residues. CDR3: CASSPRTSGGTYEQYF. DNA of the CDR3: TGCGCCAGCAGCCCCCGGACTAGCGGGGGGACCTACGAGCAGTACTTC.

This clone showed up just once. J is TRBJ2-1 and V is TRBV7-9; D is possibly TRBD1 (6 bases). Looked up from germline, CDR1 is SEHNR and CDR2 is FQNEAQ (reference sequence). The CDR3 runs to 13 residues. V was shortened by 5 bases and J by 2 bases, with 7 bases between the two germline ends. For the CDR3, the DNA is TGTGCCAGCAGCCGGGACACCTACAATGAGCAGTTCTTC. This gives the protein CASSRDTYNEQFF.

The chain employs TRBV5-1 and TRBJ1-1, with TRBD1 matching over 9 bases. The junction had 6 bases not matched to a gene; V was cut back by 0 bases and J by 3 bases. CDR1 is SGHRS, CDR2 YFSETQ, per germline. The CDR3 totals 16 residues. The DNA of the CDR3 is TGCGCCAGCAGCTTGGGCTTGGGACAGGGCCACACTGAAGCTTTCTTT. It encodes CASSLGLGQGHTEAFF. The full variable domain, completed using reference TRBV5-1 and TRBJ1-1, is KAGVTQTPRYLIKTRGQQVTLSCSPISGHRSVSWYQQTPGQGLQFLFEYFSETQRNKGNFPGRFSGRQFSNSRSEMNVSTLELGDSALYLCASSLGLGQGHTEAFFGQGTRLTVV.

CDR3 DNA: TGTGCCAGCAGTGAAGCCCGGTTCATCAGGACAGAAGAGACCCAGTACTTC. It encodes CASSEARFIRTEETQYF. The chain links TRBV6-1 to TRBJ2-5; TRBD1 might be the D (6 bases). V was cut by 0 bases and J by 3 bases, with 17 bases left in between. In germline, CDR1 is MNHNS, CDR2 SASEGT. The CDR3 has 17 amino acids.

The CDR3: CASSYSGTAYGYTF. The CDR3 DNA reads TGTGCCAGCTCGTACTCGGGGACAGCTTATGGCTACACCTTC. This rearrangement joins TRBV18 to TRBJ1-2, with 7 positions matching TRBD1. CDR1 and CDR2 (germline): KGHSH, LQKENI. J was trimmed by 5 bases and V by 6 bases; bases with no gene match: 9. The CDR3 runs 14 residues.

The rearrangement uses TRBV11-1 and TRBJ2-5, with 8 bases aligning to TRBD1. This CDR3 contains 15 residues. Germline V gene lookup returns CDR1 SGHAT and CDR2 FQDESV (reference sequence). Trimming at V came to 5 bases and at J to 2 bases, leaving 7 bases not matched to a gene. CDR3 in amino acids: CASSTGTGNQETQYF. CDR3 nucleotide sequence: TGTGCCAGCAGCACCGGGACAGGCAATCAAGAGACCCAGTACTTC.